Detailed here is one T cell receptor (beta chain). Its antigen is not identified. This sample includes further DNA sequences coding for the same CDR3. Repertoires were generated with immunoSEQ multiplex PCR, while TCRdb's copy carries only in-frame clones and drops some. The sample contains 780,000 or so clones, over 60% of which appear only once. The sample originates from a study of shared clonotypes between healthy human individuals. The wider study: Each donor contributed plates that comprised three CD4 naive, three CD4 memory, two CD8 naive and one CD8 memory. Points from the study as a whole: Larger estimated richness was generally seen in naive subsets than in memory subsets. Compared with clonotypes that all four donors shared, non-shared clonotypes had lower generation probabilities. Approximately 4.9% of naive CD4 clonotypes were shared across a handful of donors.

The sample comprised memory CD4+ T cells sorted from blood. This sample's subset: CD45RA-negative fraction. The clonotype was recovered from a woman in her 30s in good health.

The chain's CDR3 is CASSPTVNTEAFF. CDR3 in DNA: TGTGCCAGCTCACCGACAGTGAACACTGAAGCTTTCTTT. This chain connects TRBV18 to TRBJ1-1; perhaps TRBD1 as D (5 bases). V was clipped by 3 bases and J by 0 bases, with 5 bases between them. Per germline, CDR1 KGHSH and CDR2 LQKENI. This CDR3 is built from 13 residues.